This T cell receptor (beta chain) was captured by sequencing in a study of response to subunit inactivated influenza vaccine. Findings and limits, study-wide: There was a suggestion from the authors that each seasonal influenza vaccination recruits few new T cells.

The CDR3 consists of 15 residues. Germline V gene sequence: CDR1 SGHDT, CDR2 YYEEEE. V was pared by 2 bases and J by 6 bases, with 15 bases between. Each CDR3 protein is one row after TCRdb ran MiXCR on the RT-PCR reads. The data show approximately 730,000 distinct CDR3 sequences, with around 14% seen just once and 6% to 7% held by the top ten. In this sample, this clonotype turned up a few times. Its target is not known. Sequenced material: PBMCs from blood, taken 14 to 15 days before vaccination. The sequence came from a man between 45 and 60 years old who received an inactivated influenza vaccine. This rearrangement joins TRBV5-6 to TRBJ1-5; TRBD1 is a possible D gene (6 bases). The CDR3 DNA reads as TGTGCCAGCAGCTTCCAGGGGCTGCAGGGTCAGCCCCAGCATTTT. Its translation is CASSFQGLQGQPQHF.